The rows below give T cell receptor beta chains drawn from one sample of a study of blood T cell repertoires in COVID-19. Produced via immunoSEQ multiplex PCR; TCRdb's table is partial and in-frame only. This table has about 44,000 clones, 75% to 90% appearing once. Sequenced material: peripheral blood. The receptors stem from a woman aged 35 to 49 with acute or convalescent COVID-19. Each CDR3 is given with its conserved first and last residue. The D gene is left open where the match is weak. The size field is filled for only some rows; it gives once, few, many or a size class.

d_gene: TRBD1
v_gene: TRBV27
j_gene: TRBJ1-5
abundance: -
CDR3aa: CASSLYPGGIQPQHF
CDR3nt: TGTGCCAGCAGTTTATATCCAGGGGGCATCCAGCCCCAGCATTTT

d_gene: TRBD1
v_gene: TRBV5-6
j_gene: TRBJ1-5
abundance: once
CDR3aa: CASSRGRDRINQPQHF
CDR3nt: TGTGCCAGCAGCCGGGGCCGGGACAGAATTAATCAGCCCCAGCATTTT

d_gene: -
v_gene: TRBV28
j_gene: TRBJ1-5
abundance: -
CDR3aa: CASSLQNQPQHF
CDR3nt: TGTGCCAGCAGTTTACAGAATCAGCCCCAGCATTTT

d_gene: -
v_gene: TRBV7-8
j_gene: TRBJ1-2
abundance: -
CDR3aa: CASREVRRYTF
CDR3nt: TGTGCCAGCAGGGAGGTGCGACGCTACACCTTC

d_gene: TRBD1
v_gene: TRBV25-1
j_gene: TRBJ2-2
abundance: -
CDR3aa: CASSEPGTGGTGELFF
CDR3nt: TGTGCCAGCAGTGAACCCGGGACAGGGGGTACCGGGGAGCTGTTTTTT

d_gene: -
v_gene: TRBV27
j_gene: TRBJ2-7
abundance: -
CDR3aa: CASSSPRERYEQYF
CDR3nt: TGTGCCAGCAGTTCCCCAAGGGAGCGATACGAGCAGTACTTC

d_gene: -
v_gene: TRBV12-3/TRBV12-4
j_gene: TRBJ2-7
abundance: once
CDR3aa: CASTNSYEQYF
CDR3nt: TGTGCCAGCACCAACTCCTACGAGCAGTACTTC

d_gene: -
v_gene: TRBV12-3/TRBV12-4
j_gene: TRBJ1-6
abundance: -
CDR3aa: CASKGRGSPLHF
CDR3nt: TGTGCCAGTAAGGGAAGGGGATCACCCCTCCACTTT

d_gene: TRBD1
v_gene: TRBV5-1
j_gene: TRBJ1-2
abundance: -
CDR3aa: CASSAGTGGFGYTF
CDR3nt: TGCGCCAGCAGTGCTGGGACAGGGGGCTTTGGCTACACCTTC

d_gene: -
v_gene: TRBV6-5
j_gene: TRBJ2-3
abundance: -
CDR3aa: CASRFQVDGTDTQYF
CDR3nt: TGTGCCAGCAGATTTCAGGTGGATGGCACAGATACGCAGTATTTT

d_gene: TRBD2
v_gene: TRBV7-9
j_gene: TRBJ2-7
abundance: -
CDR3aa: CASSSILVDLAGPYEQYF
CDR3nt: TGTGCCAGCAGCTCGATATTGGTGGACCTAGCGGGCCCCTACGAGCAGTACTTC

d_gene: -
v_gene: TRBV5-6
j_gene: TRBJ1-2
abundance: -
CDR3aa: CASSQSPTGSYGYTF
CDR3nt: TGTGCCAGCAGCCAAAGTCCCACGGGGAGCTATGGCTACACCTTC

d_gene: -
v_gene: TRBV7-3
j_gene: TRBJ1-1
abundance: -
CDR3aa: CASSQSPGYAEAFF
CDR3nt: TGTGCCAGCAGCCAATCGCCGGGGTACGCTGAAGCTTTCTTT

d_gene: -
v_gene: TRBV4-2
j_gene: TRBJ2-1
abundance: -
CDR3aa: CASSQGYRSNEQFF
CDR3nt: TGTGCCAGCAGCCAAGGCTACAGAAGCAATGAGCAGTTCTTC

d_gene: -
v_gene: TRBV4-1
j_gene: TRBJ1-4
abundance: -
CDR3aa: CASSQATIATNEKLFF
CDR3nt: TGCGCCAGCAGCCAAGCAACAATCGCAACTAATGAAAAACTGTTTTTT

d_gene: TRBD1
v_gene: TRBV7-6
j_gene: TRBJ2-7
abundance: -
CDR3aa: CASSLRQGAREQYF
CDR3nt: TGTGCCAGCAGCCTCCGACAGGGGGCGCGGGAGCAGTACTTC

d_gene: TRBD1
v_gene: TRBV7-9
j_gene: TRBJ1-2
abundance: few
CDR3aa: CASSSDRAGYGYTF
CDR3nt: TGTGCCAGCAGCTCCGACAGGGCAGGGTATGGCTACACCTTC

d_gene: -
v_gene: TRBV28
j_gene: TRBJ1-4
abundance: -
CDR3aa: CASSPPGSRRGLFF
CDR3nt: TGTGCCAGCAGTCCCCCGGGGTCGCGCCGCGGACTGTTTTTT

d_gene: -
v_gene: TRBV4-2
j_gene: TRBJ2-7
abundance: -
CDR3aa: CASSQATGYYEQYF
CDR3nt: TGTGCCAGCAGCCAAGCCACAGGGTACTACGAGCAGTACTTC

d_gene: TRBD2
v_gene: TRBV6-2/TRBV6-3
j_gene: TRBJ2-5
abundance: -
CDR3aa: CASSRSSGQETQYF
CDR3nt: TGTGCCAGCAGCCGATCTAGCGGTCAAGAGACCCAGTACTTC

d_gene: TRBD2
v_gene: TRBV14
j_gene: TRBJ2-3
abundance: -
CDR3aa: CASKPMSTSATDTQYF
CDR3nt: TGTGCCAGCAAGCCAATGTCAACTAGCGCAACAGATACGCAGTATTTT

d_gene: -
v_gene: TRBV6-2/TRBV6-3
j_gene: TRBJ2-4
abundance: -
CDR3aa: CASSSGSAKNIQYF
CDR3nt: TGTGCCAGCAGTTCCGGGAGCGCCAAAAACATTCAGTACTTC

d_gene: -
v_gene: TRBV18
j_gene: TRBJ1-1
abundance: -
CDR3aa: CASSPPDGGNTEAFF
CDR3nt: TGTGCCAGCTCACCTCCGGACGGAGGGAACACTGAAGCTTTCTTT

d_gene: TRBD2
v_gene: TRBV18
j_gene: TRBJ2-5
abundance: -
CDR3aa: CASSPPSGMGWETQYF
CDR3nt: TGTGCCAGCTCACCACCTAGCGGGATGGGATGGGAGACCCAGTACTTC

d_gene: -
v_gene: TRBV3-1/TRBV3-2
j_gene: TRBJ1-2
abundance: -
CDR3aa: CASSQEGRAYGYTF
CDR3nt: TGTGCCAGCAGCCAAGAAGGCAGGGCCTATGGCTACACCTTC

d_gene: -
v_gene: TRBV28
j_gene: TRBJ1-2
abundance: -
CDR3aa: CASSRTDKPYGYTF
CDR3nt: TGTGCCAGCAGTCGGACAGACAAACCCTATGGCTACACCTTC

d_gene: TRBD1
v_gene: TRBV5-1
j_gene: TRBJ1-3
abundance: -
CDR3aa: CASSSGQVNSGNTIYF
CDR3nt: TGCGCCAGCAGCTCCGGACAGGTTAACTCTGGAAACACCATATATTTT

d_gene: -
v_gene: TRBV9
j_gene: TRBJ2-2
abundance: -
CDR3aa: CASSVGRRNTGELFF
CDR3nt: TGTGCCAGCAGCGTAGGGAGGCGGAACACCGGGGAGCTGTTTTTT

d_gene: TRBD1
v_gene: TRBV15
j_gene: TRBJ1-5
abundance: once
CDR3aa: CATSTADRVGNQPQHF
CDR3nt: TGTGCCACCAGCACCGCAGACAGGGTTGGCAATCAGCCCCAGCATTTT

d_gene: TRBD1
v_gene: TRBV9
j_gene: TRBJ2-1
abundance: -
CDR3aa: CASSVGSTGFSYNEQFF
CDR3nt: TGTGCCAGCAGCGTAGGTTCGACAGGGTTCTCGTACAATGAGCAGTTCTTC

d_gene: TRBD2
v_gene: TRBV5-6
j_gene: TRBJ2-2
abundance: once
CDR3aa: CASSPGLAGTGELFF
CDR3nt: TGTGCCAGCAGCCCGGGACTAGCTGGCACCGGGGAGCTGTTTTTT

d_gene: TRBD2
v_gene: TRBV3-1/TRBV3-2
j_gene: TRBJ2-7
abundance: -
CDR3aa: CASTSTHLAGVYEQYF
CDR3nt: TGTGCCAGCACCTCAACCCATCTAGCGGGAGTCTACGAGCAGTACTTC

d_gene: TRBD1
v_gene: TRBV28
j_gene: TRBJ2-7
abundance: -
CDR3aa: CASSSWDRDYEQYF
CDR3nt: TGTGCCAGCAGTTCCTGGGACAGAGATTACGAGCAGTACTTC

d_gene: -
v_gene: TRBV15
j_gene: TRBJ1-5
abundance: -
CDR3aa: CATTTTGNQPQHF
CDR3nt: TGTGCCACCACCACGACTGGGAATCAGCCCCAGCATTTT

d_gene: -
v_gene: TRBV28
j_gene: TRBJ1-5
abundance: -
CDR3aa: CASSSQTVGDQPQHF
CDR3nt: TGTGCCAGCAGTTCACAGACAGTGGGCGATCAGCCCCAGCATTTT

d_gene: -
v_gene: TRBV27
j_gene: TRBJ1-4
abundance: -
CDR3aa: CAAGAHATNEKLFF
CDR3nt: TGTGCCGCGGGGGCCCACGCAACTAATGAAAAACTGTTTTTT

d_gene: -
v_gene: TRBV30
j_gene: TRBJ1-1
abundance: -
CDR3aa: CAWGVTGNTEAFF
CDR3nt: TGTGCCTGGGGCGTCACCGGGAACACTGAAGCTTTCTTT

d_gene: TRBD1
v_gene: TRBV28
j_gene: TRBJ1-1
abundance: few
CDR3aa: CASSITGGANTEAFF
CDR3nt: TGTGCCAGCAGCATTACAGGGGGCGCGAACACTGAAGCTTTCTTT

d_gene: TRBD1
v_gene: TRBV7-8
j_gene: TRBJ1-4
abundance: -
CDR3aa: CASSLATGGHEKLFF
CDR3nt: TGTGCCAGCAGCTTAGCGACAGGGGGACATGAAAAACTGTTTTTT

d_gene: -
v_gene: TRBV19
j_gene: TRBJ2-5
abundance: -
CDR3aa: CASSPLGRWETQYF
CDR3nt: TGTGCCAGTAGTCCTCTGGGGCGGTGGGAGACCCAGTACTTC

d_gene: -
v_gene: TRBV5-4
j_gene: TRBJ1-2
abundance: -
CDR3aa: CASSLLQVNGYTF
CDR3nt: TGTGCCAGCAGCTTGTTACAGGTCAATGGCTACACCTTC

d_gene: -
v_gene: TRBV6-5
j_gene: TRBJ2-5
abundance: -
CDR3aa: CASTRGGRQETQYF
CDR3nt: TGTGCCAGCACCCGTGGGGGGAGACAAGAGACCCAGTACTTC

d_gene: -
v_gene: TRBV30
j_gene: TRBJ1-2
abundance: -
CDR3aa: CAWSPIGVDGYTF
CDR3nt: TGTGCCTGGAGTCCCATCGGGGTGGATGGCTACACCTTC